Included here is one TCR beta chain sequence, with context. Its matching antigen is unknown. These data are taken from a study of shared clonotypes between healthy human individuals. Broader study findings: With few donors, the genetic and exposure-history diversity represented was limited. In the sorted subsets, rarefaction showed sequencing was incomplete despite large depth.

In germline, CDR1 is MNHEY, CDR2 SVGAGI. V was shortened by 0 bases and J by 0 bases, with 8 bases between the two germline ends. The CDR3 totals 15 residues. Participating donors were healthy, HIV-negative adults free of recent acute infections or vaccinations. Assay used: immunoSEQ multiplex PCR; TCRdb lists only in-frame clones, some missing. The sample contains roughly 700,000 clones, over 65% of which appear only once. The clonotype originates from a woman aged 25 to 39 in good health. The sample taken for sequencing was memory CD4+ T cells sorted from blood. Subset noted: CD45RA-negative fraction. The chain employs TRBV6-5 and TRBJ1-1, with D unclear. CDR3 bases: TGTGCCAGCAGTTACTCCGCGGGGTTGAACACTGAAGCTTTCTTT. Its protein product is CASSYSAGLNTEAFF.